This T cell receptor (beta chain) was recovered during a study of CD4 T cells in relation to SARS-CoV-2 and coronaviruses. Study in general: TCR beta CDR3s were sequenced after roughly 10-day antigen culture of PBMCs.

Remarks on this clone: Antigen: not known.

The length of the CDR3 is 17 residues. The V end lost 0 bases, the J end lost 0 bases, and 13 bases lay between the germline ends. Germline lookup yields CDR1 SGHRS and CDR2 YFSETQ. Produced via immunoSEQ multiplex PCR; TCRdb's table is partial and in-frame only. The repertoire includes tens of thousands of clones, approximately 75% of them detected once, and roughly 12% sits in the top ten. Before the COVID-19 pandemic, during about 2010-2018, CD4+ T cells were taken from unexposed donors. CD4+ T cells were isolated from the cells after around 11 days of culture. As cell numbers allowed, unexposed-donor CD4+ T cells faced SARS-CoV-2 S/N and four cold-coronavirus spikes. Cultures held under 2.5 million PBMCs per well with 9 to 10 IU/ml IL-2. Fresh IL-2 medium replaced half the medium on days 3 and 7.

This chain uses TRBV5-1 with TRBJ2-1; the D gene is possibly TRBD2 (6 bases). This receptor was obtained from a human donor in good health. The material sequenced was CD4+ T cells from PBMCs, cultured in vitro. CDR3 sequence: CASSLATSRSSYNEQFF. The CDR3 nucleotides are TGCGCCAGCAGCTTGGCAACTAGCAGGAGCTCCTACAATGAGCAGTTCTTC.